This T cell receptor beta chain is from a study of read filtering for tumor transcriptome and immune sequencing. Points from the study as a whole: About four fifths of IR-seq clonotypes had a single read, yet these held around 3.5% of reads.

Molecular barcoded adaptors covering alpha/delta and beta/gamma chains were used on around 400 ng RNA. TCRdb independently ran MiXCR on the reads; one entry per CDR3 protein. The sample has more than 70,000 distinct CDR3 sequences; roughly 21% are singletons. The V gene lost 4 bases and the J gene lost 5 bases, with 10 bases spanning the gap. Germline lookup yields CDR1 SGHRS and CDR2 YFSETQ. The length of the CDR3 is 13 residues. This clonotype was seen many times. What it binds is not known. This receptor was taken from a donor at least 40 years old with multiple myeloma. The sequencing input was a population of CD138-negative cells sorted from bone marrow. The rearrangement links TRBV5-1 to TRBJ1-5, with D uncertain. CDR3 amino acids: CASSAWFDQPQHF. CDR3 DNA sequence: TGCGCCAGCAGCGCCTGGTTCGATCAGCCCCAGCATTTT.